This T cell receptor beta chain was sequenced during a study of human T cells and chemical hapten exposure. The time point was: pre-sensitization, week 0. Treatment in this sample: therapeutic diphenylcyclopropenone sensitization with weekly scalp DPC. The CDR3 has 16 residues. The V and J ends lost 4 bases and 10 bases, in that order; junction bases with no gene match: 15. Germline lookup yields CDR1 MNHEY and CDR2 SVGEGT. A few counts support this clonotype. One entry per CDR3 protein, called by TCRdb with MiXCR from the RACE reads. The data show 84,000 or so distinct CDR3 sequences, 7.5% to 9.5% seen once.

The genes are TRBV6-2 or TRBV6-3 and TRBJ2-1, with 8 bases fitting TRBD2. The input for sequencing was whole blood, taken in connection with sensitization to the hapten diphenylcyclopropenone (DPC). The clonotype was recovered from a man in his forties with alopecia areata. Some clones in this sample may be carry-over from other donors' samples. The CDR3 coding sequence is TGTGCCAGCAGTTCGGTAGCGGGACCTTCGTCTCCCGAGCAGTTCTTC. Protein sequence: CASSSVAGPSSPEQFF.